This is a list of T cell receptor beta chains from one sample in a study of CD8 T cells in Susac syndrome. TCRdb reanalysed the immunoSEQ multiplex PCR reads using MiXCR and keeps one entry per CDR3 protein. The sample has 71,000 or so distinct CDR3 sequences; roughly 93% are singletons. What was sequenced was CD4+ T cells from PBMCs. These receptors came from a human donor with Susac syndrome. The CDR3 runs from the conserved cysteine through the conserved F or W. Each record gives: CDR3 protein, CDR3 DNA, J gene, V gene, clone size, D gene. A D gene is named only where the DNA matches it firmly. Some rows mark clone size as missing; the rest say once, few, many or name a class of expanded clone.

CDR3aa: CASMRQGGTNEKLFF
CDR3nt: TGTGCCAGTATGCGACAGGGGGGGACTAATGAAAAACTGTTTTTT
j_gene: TRBJ1-4
v_gene: TRBV19
abundance: NA
d_gene: TRBD1

CDR3aa: CAATSRGSTDTQYF
CDR3nt: TGTGCCGCAACTTCCAGGGGTAGCACAGATACGCAGTATTTT
j_gene: TRBJ2-3
v_gene: TRBV10-3
abundance: NA
d_gene: NA

CDR3aa: CASRLRSAGNTGELFF
CDR3nt: TGTGCCAGCAGGCTTCGCTCAGCGGGGAACACCGGGGAGCTGTTTTTT
j_gene: TRBJ2-2
v_gene: TRBV27
abundance: NA
d_gene: NA

CDR3aa: CASSLARGWVEQYF
CDR3nt: TGTGCCAGCAGCTTAGCGCGGGGTTGGGTCGAGCAGTACTTC
j_gene: TRBJ2-7
v_gene: TRBV7-2
abundance: NA
d_gene: NA

CDR3aa: CASSFGTGGNTIYF
CDR3nt: TGTGCCAGCAGTTTCGGGACAGGTGGAAACACCATATATTTT
j_gene: TRBJ1-3
v_gene: TRBV12-3/TRBV12-4
abundance: NA
d_gene: TRBD1

CDR3aa: CASRGQGDEQFF
CDR3nt: TGTGCCAGCAGGGGACAGGGGGATGAGCAGTTCTTC
j_gene: TRBJ2-1
v_gene: TRBV2
abundance: NA
d_gene: TRBD1

CDR3aa: CASSSHRGREQYF
CDR3nt: TGTGCCAGCAGTTCCCACAGGGGGCGCGAGCAGTACTTC
j_gene: TRBJ2-7
v_gene: TRBV28
abundance: NA
d_gene: TRBD1

CDR3aa: CASVFSSGSLGVLHF
CDR3nt: TGTGCCAGCGTCTTCAGCTCTGGCAGCCTCGGCGTGCTCCACTTT
j_gene: TRBJ1-6
v_gene: TRBV2
abundance: NA
d_gene: NA

CDR3aa: CSAGAGADLEDTQYF
CDR3nt: TGCAGTGCTGGCGCGGGGGCTGATTTAGAAGATACGCAGTATTTT
j_gene: TRBJ2-3
v_gene: TRBV20-1
abundance: NA
d_gene: NA

CDR3aa: CSARHNRALYNSPLHF
CDR3nt: TGCAGTGCTAGACACAACAGGGCCCTCTATAATTCACCCCTCCACTTT
j_gene: TRBJ1-6
v_gene: TRBV20-1
abundance: once
d_gene: NA

CDR3aa: CASSQGYSGYEQYF
CDR3nt: TGCGCCAGCAGCCAAGGCTACAGTGGTTACGAGCAGTACTTC
j_gene: TRBJ2-7
v_gene: TRBV4-1
abundance: NA
d_gene: NA

CDR3aa: CSARDRQRDSGANVLTF
CDR3nt: TGCAGTGCTAGAGATCGGCAACGGGACTCTGGGGCCAACGTCCTGACTTTC
j_gene: TRBJ2-6
v_gene: TRBV20-1
abundance: NA
d_gene: NA

CDR3aa: CASRAPGTANQPQHF
CDR3nt: TGTGCCAGCAGGGCCCCCGGGACAGCTAATCAGCCCCAGCATTTT
j_gene: TRBJ1-5
v_gene: TRBV6-2/TRBV6-3
abundance: NA
d_gene: TRBD1

CDR3aa: CSARRSYEQYF
CDR3nt: TGCAGTGCTCGCAGGTCCTACGAGCAGTACTTC
j_gene: TRBJ2-7
v_gene: TRBV20-1
abundance: NA
d_gene: NA

CDR3aa: CAWSPLTFETQYF
CDR3nt: TGTGCCTGGAGTCCCTTGACGTTTGAGACCCAGTACTTC
j_gene: TRBJ2-5
v_gene: TRBV30
abundance: NA
d_gene: NA

CDR3aa: CASSLDTTGPGNTIYF
CDR3nt: TGTGCCAGCAGCTTAGATACTACAGGGCCTGGAAACACCATATATTTT
j_gene: TRBJ1-3
v_gene: TRBV7-2
abundance: NA
d_gene: NA

CDR3aa: CASSLRSTGIPYF
CDR3nt: TGTGCCAGCAGCTTAAGGTCCACAGGGATCCCGTACTTC
j_gene: TRBJ2-7
v_gene: TRBV7-2
abundance: NA
d_gene: NA

CDR3aa: CSGSRQYTGELFF
CDR3nt: TGCAGCGGCAGCAGGCAGTATACCGGGGAGCTGTTTTTT
j_gene: TRBJ2-2
v_gene: TRBV29-1
abundance: once
d_gene: NA

CDR3aa: CASRIQASGGYNEQFF
CDR3nt: TGTGCCAGCAGAATACAAGCTAGCGGGGGTTACAATGAGCAGTTCTTC
j_gene: TRBJ2-1
v_gene: TRBV7-9
abundance: NA
d_gene: TRBD2

CDR3aa: CASSQELSIGGGFADTQYF
CDR3nt: TGCGCCAGCAGCCAAGAGCTCTCTATCGGGGGGGGCTTCGCAGATACGCAGTATTTT
j_gene: TRBJ2-3
v_gene: TRBV4-3
abundance: NA
d_gene: TRBD2

CDR3aa: CASSVGQSLETQYF
CDR3nt: TGTGCCAGCAGCGTAGGGCAGTCGTTGGAGACCCAGTACTTC
j_gene: TRBJ2-5
v_gene: TRBV9
abundance: NA
d_gene: NA

CDR3aa: CASSLRFFGGELFF
CDR3nt: TGTGCCAGCAGTTTGCGGTTCTTCGGCGGGGAGCTGTTTTTT
j_gene: TRBJ2-2
v_gene: TRBV27
abundance: NA
d_gene: NA

CDR3aa: CASRPNTGELFF
CDR3nt: TGTGCCAGTCGTCCCAACACCGGGGAGCTGTTTTTT
j_gene: TRBJ2-2
v_gene: TRBV28
abundance: NA
d_gene: NA

CDR3aa: CASSTSGAPYNEQFF
CDR3nt: TGTGCCAGTAGTACCAGCGGGGCCCCCTACAATGAGCAGTTCTTC
j_gene: TRBJ2-1
v_gene: TRBV19
abundance: NA
d_gene: TRBD2

CDR3aa: CASSAGGVRTDTQYF
CDR3nt: TGTGCCAGCAGCGCCGGAGGGGTACGCACAGATACGCAGTATTTT
j_gene: TRBJ2-3
v_gene: TRBV9
abundance: once
d_gene: NA

CDR3aa: CASKTGDNYGYTF
CDR3nt: TGTGCCAGCAAGACAGGGGATAACTATGGCTACACCTTC
j_gene: TRBJ1-2
v_gene: TRBV6-2/TRBV6-3
abundance: NA
d_gene: TRBD1

CDR3aa: CSARDPNFRQGDEQFF
CDR3nt: TGCAGTGCTAGAGACCCAAACTTTCGACAGGGCGATGAGCAGTTCTTC
j_gene: TRBJ2-1
v_gene: TRBV20-1
abundance: once
d_gene: TRBD1

CDR3aa: CASSAQQGDTQYF
CDR3nt: TGTGCCAGCAGCGCCCAACAGGGAGATACGCAGTATTTT
j_gene: TRBJ2-3
v_gene: TRBV7-9
abundance: NA
d_gene: NA

CDR3aa: CASSQDSQTQYF
CDR3nt: TGTGCCAGCAGCCAAGATTCGCAGACCCAGTACTTC
j_gene: TRBJ2-5
v_gene: TRBV3-1
abundance: NA
d_gene: NA

CDR3aa: CASSLYEYSNTGELFF
CDR3nt: TGTGCCAGCAGTTTGTATGAGTACTCAAACACCGGGGAGCTGTTTTTT
j_gene: TRBJ2-2
v_gene: TRBV12-3/TRBV12-4
abundance: NA
d_gene: NA